The sample holds a few counts of the clone carrying this TCR beta chain. The entry originates in a study of blood T cell repertoires in COVID-19. In germline, CDR1 is ENHRY, CDR2 SYGVKD. CDR3 length: 12 amino acids. V was shortened by 1 base and J by 5 bases, with 5 bases between the two germline ends. Measured with immunoSEQ multiplex PCR; TCRdb has only the in-frame clones, and not every one. The sample has 120,000 or so clones; 80% to 90% are singletons. The TCR sequence derives from a woman aged 70-85 years with acute or convalescent COVID-19. The chain is built from TRBV10-3 and TRBJ2-5; no reliable D call. The sample taken for sequencing was peripheral blood. The CDR3 protein is CAISEYRETQYF. CDR3 in DNA: TGTGCCATCAGTGAGTACCGGGAGACCCAGTACTTC.